This TCR beta chain stems from a study of T cells in Graves' hyperthyroidism and ophthalmopathy. Fresh peripheral blood, around 9.3 ml of it, supplied the PBMCs. The CDR3 has 13 amino acids. CDR1 is DFQATT and CDR2 is SNEGSKA in the germline V gene (reference sequence). The ends were cut back, 1 base at V and 3 bases at J, with 7 bases in the middle. RNA transcripts served as the template for amplifying TCR beta CDR3 regions. HTBI primers were employed in a first-round RT-PCR of the TCR CDR3. TCRdb used MiXCR to reprocess the multiplex PCR reads, holding one entry per CDR3 protein. The sample carries about 350,000 distinct CDR3 sequences, more than 11% recorded once.

Material for sequencing was blood. The origin of this receptor is a woman younger than 45 with Graves' hyperthyroidism. The rearrangement links TRBV20-1 to TRBJ1-5; the D is unclear. CDR3 DNA: TGCAGTGCTAGAGGGCAAACCAATCAGCCCCAGCATTTT. Amino acid sequence: CSARGQTNQPQHF.